The entry below gives a single TCR beta chain sequence along with its context. The data were obtained in a study of blood T cell repertoires in COVID-19. The wider study: Italy, Spain and the United States were the sources of the convalescent and acute COVID-19 samples.

The V gene's germline CDR1 is SGDLS and CDR2 YYNGEE. The CDR3 is 15 residues long. V lost 4 bases to trimming and J lost 5 bases; unmatched junction nucleotides: 6. In the source study's methods: From reference gene primer amplification, estimates of nucleated cell counts were derived. Only in-frame clones appear in the TCRdb table, and some are missing; sequencing was by immunoSEQ multiplex PCR. V, J and clone size derive from that table, while D and trimming were established from the DNA sequence. The sample consists of about 270,000 clones, roughly 86% of them appearing once. This chain joins TRBV9 and TRBJ1-4; 9 nucleotides match TRBD1. Sample: peripheral blood. This sequence was found in a man between 40 and 49 years old with active or convalescent COVID-19. CDR3 sequence (DNA): TGTGCCAGCAGCCCTACCGGGACAGGGAATGAAAAACTGTTTTTT. This sequence encodes CASSPTGTGNEKLFF.